This T cell receptor (beta chain) stems from a study of Graves' ophthalmopathy and Graves' hyperthyroidism (dated by TCRdb to the late 2010s). For the study in its entirety: Peripheral blood was collected at initial diagnosis, prior to any treatment. The study used TCR beta repertoire signatures to distinguish Graves' ophthalmopathy from Graves' hyperthyroidism and to predict progression to ophthalmopathy. In total, some 140 blood samples were TCR-sequenced: 43 ophthalmopathy, approximately 80 hyperthyroidism and about 17 hyperthyroidism-to-ophthalmopathy patients. To explore V-J signatures distinguishing ophthalmopathy from hyperthyroidism, a discovery set of approximately 100 patients (roughly 45 ophthalmopathy, 55 to 60 stable hyperthyroidism) was enrolled. An independent validation cohort was composed of some 18 hyperthyroidism patients and roughly 16 patients who later progressed from hyperthyroidism to ophthalmopathy. In roughly 6 hyperthyroidism patients, the T-cell repertoires found in thyroid tissue were compared with those found in blood. Following sampling, methimazole starting at 30 mg daily was administered to hyperthyroidism patients, and high-dose intravenous methylprednisolone was administered to ophthalmopathy patients. The approximately 98 discovery patients were randomly divided into training and test sets at a 7:3 ratio.

Patients with ophthalmopathy had moderately to severely active disease, with a Clinical Activity Score of 3 or more, a NOSPECS grade of 4 or more, and a disease duration of less than 3 months. Anyone with other autoimmune diseases, uncontrolled infections, pregnancy or lactation was excluded from the study. Diagnosis was based on clinical symptoms, serum thyroxine, TRAb, thyroid ultrasound and orbital computed tomography. PBMCs were isolated from approximately 10 ml of fresh peripheral blood by Ficoll-Paque density gradient centrifugation. Total RNA was extracted using Trizol reagent, and RNA quality was checked on an Agilent 2100 Bioanalyzer. For repertoire sequencing, TCR beta CDR3 regions were amplified from RNA transcripts. HTBI primers and the Qiagen OneStep RT-PCR kit were used in a first-round RT-PCR, which was followed by a second-round multiplex PCR, size selection and purification. Libraries were sequenced paired-end with 100 bp reads on an Illumina HiSeq2000. On the study's bioinformatics: SOAPnuke was used to process the reads, throwing out any read that had adapters, had uncalled bases, had a mean Phred below 15, or lacked an exact constant-primer or identifier match. COPE v1.2.5 was used to merge the high-quality paired reads. Each unique nucleotide sequence was defined as a clonotype, and clonotypes were aligned to IMGT TRB V, D and J references with MiTCR v1.1. Only V-J combinations with frequency above 0.0001 were analysed, covering 99% to 99.2% of repertoires. For each V-J combination, a TCR clonal expansion and chaos score was defined as F50 clonal expansion divided by the chaos observed in the TCRdist matrix. Welch's t-statistics and random forest were used to reduce features to about a dozen V-J combinations, which were fed into a naive Bayes classifier. The similarity between thyroid and blood repertoires was quantified using the Morisita-Horn index. TCRdb reanalyzed the raw reads on its own, using fastp at Q25 for trimming and MiXCR for clone calling, and kept in-frame beta chains. Each CDR3 protein gets just one entry, which takes the most common genes and DNA from the rows behind it. TCRdb, rather than the study authors, made the V and J calls. For this sample there are almost 400,000 distinct CDR3 sequences; approximately 16% appear just once. The ten largest clonotypes hold around 1.6% of the sample.

The CDR3, cysteine through phenylalanine, is 15 amino acids long. CDR3 DNA only is kept here, 45 bases in frame from base 1. V is clipped by 5 bases and J by 2 bases, and the sequence between their germline boundaries is 13 bases long. Note on this clonotype: Its antigen is still unknown. The record has no base qualities; no much larger clone is one base away.

General study outcomes and caveats: Most expanded thyroid clonotypes with a frequency above 0.001 also appeared in blood, which suggests that blood repertoires may reflect the immune response in the thyroid. Sample size was not statistically predetermined, and group allocation was not concealed from the investigators. In cross-validation, the 13-signature model distinguished ophthalmopathy from stable hyperthyroidism with about 89% sensitivity and approximately 81% specificity, while in the test set the corresponding values were approximately 79% and 70%. In validation, the model predicted ophthalmopathy progression with nearly 71% sensitivity and roughly 72% specificity; fewer than 15 predicted patients were CT-confirmed with GO in a median of around 6 months.

Sequencing was done on a sample of peripheral blood. The TCR sequence derives from a young woman with Graves' ophthalmopathy. Donor details come from another sample of the same person, matched by shared clones. Recombination joined TRBV12-3 or TRBV12-4 with TRBJ1-5; a weak D assignment points to TRBD1 (6 bases agree). The CDR3 protein is CASSGRGFRNQPQHF. DNA sequence: TGTGCCAGCAGTGGCAGGGGTTTTCGCAATCAGCCCCAGCATTTT.